This T cell receptor (beta chain) came from a study of spatial heterogeneity in lung cancer. The sample's time point: blood at routine non-recurrence follow-up after resection. This clonotype occurred a few times. TCRdb reprocessed the 5' RACE reads with MiXCR, giving one entry per CDR3 protein. The sample comprises 85,000 to 100,000 distinct CDR3 sequences, approximately 19% of which are singletons, and roughly a fifth rests with the top ten. The source of this sequence is a male donor with early-stage non-small cell lung cancer. The specimen comprised PBMCs, sampled at follow-up.

The CDR3 region is CASRIGQASYEQYV. The CDR3 DNA follows: TGTGCCAGCAGAATCGGGCAGGCCTCCTACGAGCAGTACGTC. The genes are TRBV6-5 and TRBJ2-7, with D uncertain. V was cut by 6 bases and J by 0 bases, with 12 bases left in between. The CDR3 extends over 14 amino acids. The germline gives CDR1 MNHEY, CDR2 SVGAGI.